Each of the 18 T cell receptor beta chains below was sequenced from the same sample in a study of blood T cell repertoires in COVID-19. TCRdb's copy holds only in-frame clones and misses some; the assay was immunoSEQ multiplex PCR. The table has 65,000 to 70,000 clones, about 86% seen once; the top ten hold 4.1%. Material for sequencing was peripheral blood. The receptors were sampled from a man aged 45-65 years with acute or convalescent COVID-19.

The genes are TRBV7-8 and TRBJ1-5; the D is unclear. Germline CDR1 SGHVS, CDR2 FQNEAQ. Trimming took 5 bases from V and 4 from J, leaving 6 bases between them. This CDR3 comprises 12 residues. The DNA for the CDR3 is TGTGCCAGCAGCCCCCTTAATCAGCCCCAGCATTTT. Protein sequence: CASSPLNQPQHF. The full variable domain, its missing parts supplied by reference TRBV7-8 and TRBJ1-5, is GAGVSQSPRYKVAKRGQDVALRCDPISGHVSLFWYQQALGQGPEFLTYFQNEAQLDKSGLPSDRFFAERPEGSVSTLKIQRTQQEDSAVYLCASSPLNQPQHFGDGTRLSIL.

This clone was seen once. V usage is TRBV19 and J usage is TRBJ1-6; 11 bases are a match to TRBD1. V gave up 7 bases and J gave up 7 bases; unmatched junction bases: 6. Germline lookup yields CDR1 LNHDA and CDR2 SQIVND (reference sequence). The CDR3 length is 15 residues. The CDR3 nucleotides read TGTGCCAGTACCCCGGACAGGGGGCGAAATTCACCCCTCCACTTT. Protein: CASTPDRGRNSPLHF.

V usage is TRBV28 and J usage is TRBJ2-1, with 8 positions matching TRBD2. Germline loops: CDR1 MDHEN, CDR2 SYDVKM. The trim removed 5 bases at V and 0 bases at J, leaving 12 bases unmatched. This CDR3 is built from 18 residues. CDR3 nucleotide sequence: TGTGCCAGCAGTAGCCGAGGGGGAGCGGGAGTCTCCTACAATGAGCAGTTCTTC. This translates into CASSSRGGAGVSYNEQFF.

This chain links TRBV5-1 with TRBJ1-4; possibly TRBD1 for D (5 bases). V lost 1 base to trimming and J lost 3 bases, with 7 bases between them. The CDR3 sequence is 14 residues long. Germline lookup yields CDR1 SGHRS and CDR2 YFSETQ. The CDR3 coding sequence is TGCGCCAGCAGCTTGACAGGCTCTAATGAAAAACTGTTTTTT. Encoded protein: CASSLTGSNEKLFF.

V and J are TRBV25-1 and TRBJ2-5; 10 bases fit TRBD1. Losses at the gene ends were 2 bases for V and 4 bases for J; bases not matched to a gene: 4. The CDR3 has 15 amino acids. The germline gives CDR1 MGHDK, CDR2 SYGVNS. As DNA, the CDR3 is TGTGCCAGCAGTGAACCCGGGACAGGGGTAGAGACCCAGTACTTC. Encoded protein: CASSEPGTGVETQYF.

The chain carries TRBV7-3 and TRBJ2-2; a possible D gene is TRBD2 (6 bases). Germline-derived CDR1 and CDR2 are SGHTA and FQGTGA. This CDR3 has 16 amino acids. V gave up 6 bases and J gave up 2 bases, with 16 bases separating them. Written as DNA, the CDR3 is TGTGCCAGCAGTCGGGGCGGGGTTGGAAACACCGGGGAGCTGTTTTTT. Its protein product is CASSRGGVGNTGELFF.

This clone was counted once. J is TRBJ2-2 and V is TRBV19; 15 bases match TRBD2. The J segment lost 2 bases and the V segment lost 7 bases, leaving 8 bases of the junction unmatched. The germline gives CDR1 LNHDA, CDR2 SQIVND (reference sequence). The CDR3 loop spans 18 amino acids. The CDR3 region has the DNA TGTGCCAGTACGGGGACTAGCGGGAGGAAAACAAACACCGGGGAGCTGTTTTTT. Residues: CASTGTSGRKTNTGELFF.

V gene TRBV5-8 combines with J gene TRBJ1-4; 9 positions agree with TRBD1. This CDR3 comprises 14 residues. The germline gives CDR1 SGHTS, CDR2 YDEGEE. With V trimmed by 2 bases and J by 7 bases, 3 bases remained unmatched. The CDR3 loop is CASSLGTGREKLFF. The CDR3 nucleotides are TGTGCCAGCAGCTTAGGGACAGGGCGTGAAAAACTGTTTTTT. The variable domain in full, completed from reference TRBV5-8 and TRBJ1-4, reads EAGVTQSPTHLIKTRGQQATLRCSPISGHTSVYWYQQALGLGLQFLLWYDEGEERNRGNFPPRFSGRQFPNYSSELNVNALELEDSALYLCASSLGTGREKLFFGSGTQLSVL.

V usage is TRBV7-3 and J usage is TRBJ2-3; TRBD2 matches 13 bases. The ends lost 2 bases at V and 4 bases at J; junction bases unmatched: 9. The CDR3 runs to 18 residues. Germline CDR1 reads SGHTA; CDR2 reads FQGTGA. The CDR3 DNA reads TGTGCCAGCAGCTTACCCTCGAGACTAGCGGGGGGCCCAGATACGCAGTATTTT. Translating it yields CASSLPSRLAGGPDTQYF. Supplemented by reference TRBV7-3 and TRBJ2-3, the full variable domain reads GAGVSQTPSNKVTEKGKYVELRCDPISGHTALYWYRQSLGQGPEFLIYFQGTGAADDSGLPNDRFFAVRPEGSVSTLKIQRTERGDSAVYLCASSLPSRLAGGPDTQYFGPGTRLTVL.

This chain links TRBV7-9 with TRBJ2-1, with D perhaps TRBD1 (5 bases). The CDR3 totals 12 residues. Germline V gene data show CDR1 as SEHNR and CDR2 as FQNEAQ (reference sequence). V lost 1 base and J lost 9, with 7 bases in between. The CDR3 DNA sequence: TGTGCCAGCAGCTTAGGGGGCAGTGAGCAGTTCTTC. This gives the protein CASSLGGSEQFF.

The V call is TRBV7-3, the J call TRBJ1-1; D not resolved. The CDR3 is 12 residues long. The V gene's germline CDR1 is SGHTA and CDR2 FQGTGA. The germline V and J ends were trimmed by 2 bases and 8 bases, with 9 bases remaining between them. CDR3: CASSLPGSEAFF. In DNA form, the CDR3 reads TGTGCCAGCAGCTTACCGGGATCCGAAGCTTTCTTT.

The chain has TRBV7-3 and TRBJ2-1, with D maybe TRBD1 (6 bases). The CDR3 totals 15 residues. Deletions cut 2 bases from V and 5 bases from J, with 13 bases between. Germline CDR1 is SGHTA and CDR2 is FQGTGA. CDR3 residues: CASSLGTGPNNEQFF. CDR3 DNA: TGTGCCAGCAGCTTAGGTACAGGGCCAAACAATGAGCAGTTCTTC.

This clone has a single count. J is TRBJ1-1 and V is TRBV27; D is unresolved. Germline V gene lookup returns CDR1 MNHEY and CDR2 SMNVEV (reference sequence). Trimming removed 3 bases from V and 0 bases from J, with 5 bases in between. The CDR3 runs to 13 residues. The CDR3: CASSFRVNTEAFF. DNA of the CDR3: TGTGCCAGCAGTTTCCGGGTGAACACTGAAGCTTTCTTT.

The CDR3 nucleotides are TGTGCCAGCAGTTTAAGCGGGGGGACGAACACTGAAGCTTTCTTT. This encodes CASSLSGGTNTEAFF. This rearrangement joins TRBV27 to TRBJ1-1, with D maybe TRBD1 (5 bases). Trimming took 2 bases from V and 1 from J, leaving 11 bases between them. The germline CDR1 and CDR2 sequences are MNHEY and SMNVEV (reference sequence). The CDR3 loop spans 15 amino acids.

The rearrangement joins TRBV6-5 to TRBJ1-3; D possibly corresponds to TRBD1 (6 bases). V was cut by 7 bases and J by 2 bases, with 12 bases left in between. The CDR3 sequence is 14 residues long. Germline V gene lookup returns CDR1 MNHEY and CDR2 SVGAGI. The CDR3 DNA follows: TGTGCCAGCACCCAAGGGGGAGCTGGAAACACCATATATTTT. Encoded protein: CASTQGGAGNTIYF.

The chain uses TRBV5-4 and TRBJ2-7, with D perhaps TRBD2 (7 bases). With 4 bases removed from V and 2 bases from J, the gap between germline ends came to 16 bases. CDR3 length: 15 residues. Germline lookup yields CDR1 SGHNT and CDR2 YYREEE (reference sequence). The CDR3 sequence: CASSGGGGSTYEQYF. Written as DNA, the CDR3 is TGTGCCAGCAGCGGCGGGGGCGGCAGTACCTACGAGCAGTACTTC.

This clone was recorded a few times. The chain employs TRBV14 and TRBJ2-1, with 7 bases lining up with TRBD2. The CDR3 sequence is 15 residues long. From germline, CDR1 is SGHDN and CDR2 FVKESK. Unmatched junction bases numbered 5, after V lost 4 bases and J lost 2 bases. The CDR3 spells CASSPFAGAYNEQFF. The CDR3 DNA reads TGTGCCAGCAGCCCCTTTGCGGGGGCCTACAATGAGCAGTTCTTC.

This clone was detected only a few times. V and J are TRBV21-1 and TRBJ2-1; the table calls TRBD2, which could not be checked here. TRBV21-1 is classified as a pseudogene. There are 15 residues in the CDR3. The CDR3 DNA sequence: TGTGCCAGCAGCAAGGGGGGGATAAGCTACAATGAGCAGTTCTTC. Amino acid sequence: CASSKGGISYNEQFF.